A single sample is the source of the 27 T cell receptor beta chains below, sequenced in a study of blood T cell repertoires in COVID-19. Method: immunoSEQ multiplex PCR; TCRdb's copy keeps in-frame clones and lacks some. The sample lists under 200,000 clones; around 86% were seen once. Sequencing was carried out using peripheral blood. The source is an older man with acute or convalescent COVID-19.

In DNA form, the CDR3 reads TGTGCCACCACAGGGTCGCCCACAGATACGCAGTATTTT. It yields the protein CATTGSPTDTQYF. This chain joins TRBV18 and TRBJ2-3; D may be TRBD1 (6 bases). Germline V gene sequence: CDR1 KGHSH, CDR2 LQKENI. V shed 10 bases and J shed 2 bases, with 13 bases lying between them. The CDR3 extends over 13 amino acids.

This clone was detected once. The chain uses TRBV11-2 and TRBJ2-5; possible D gene TRBD1, 7 bases. The CDR3 sequence is 15 residues long. Germline CDR1 reads SGHAT; CDR2 reads FQNNGV. V gave up 5 bases and J gave up 3 bases, with 16 bases separating them. CDR3: CASSRAQGGEETQYF. The CDR3 DNA reads TGTGCCAGCAGCCGGGCTCAGGGGGGCGAAGAGACCCAGTACTTC.

This chain connects TRBV5-4 to TRBJ2-4; 7 nucleotides agree with TRBD2. Germline CDR1 SGHNT, CDR2 YYREEE (reference sequence). This CDR3 region has 15 residues. Trimming at V came to 2 bases and at J to 0 bases, leaving 2 bases not matched to a gene. The CDR3 region is CASSFAGVAKNIQYF. The CDR3 bases are TGTGCCAGCAGCTTCGCGGGGGTAGCCAAAAACATTCAGTACTTC.

This rearrangement joins TRBV11-2 to TRBJ2-3; 14 bases align to TRBD2. Germline loops: CDR1 SGHAT, CDR2 FQNNGV. The CDR3 is 17 amino acids. Trimming took 5 bases from V and 2 from J; bases not matched to a gene: 6. Here the CDR3 reads CASSPGTSGGFTDTQYF. In nucleotides, the CDR3 is TGTGCCAGCAGCCCCGGGACTAGCGGGGGTTTCACAGATACGCAGTATTTT.

CDR3 bases: TGCAGCGTTGGAGCGCCCCAGCATTTT. This encodes CSVGAPQHF. The chain is built from TRBV29-1 and TRBJ1-5, with D hard to call. Germline V lookup: CDR1 SQVTM, CDR2 ANQGSEA. This CDR3 has 9 residues. V shed 4 bases and J shed 9 bases, with 4 bases lying between them.

The V call is TRBV12-3 or TRBV12-4, the J call TRBJ1-2; D is possibly TRBD1 (5 bases). Trimming shortened V by 5 bases and J by 3 bases, and 10 bases separated the two germline ends. The CDR3 loop spans 13 amino acids. The CDR3 coding sequence is TGTGCCAGCAGTCCCGGGGGAGACTATGGCTACACCTTC. Encoded protein: CASSPGGDYGYTF.

This chain connects TRBV4-2 to TRBJ2-7, with D possibly TRBD2 on 6 matching bases. The CDR3 sequence is 14 residues long. In germline, CDR1 is LGHNA, CDR2 YNFKEQ. Trimming shortened V by 1 base and J by 6 bases, and 13 bases separated the two germline ends. This CDR3 reads CASSQGGPSAEQYF. CDR3 coding DNA: TGTGCCAGCAGCCAAGGAGGGCCTAGCGCCGAGCAGTACTTC.

V gene TRBV15 combines with J gene TRBJ1-3, with TRBD1 matching 8 bases. V lost 5 bases, J lost 4 bases, and 7 bases stayed unmatched. The germline V gene has CDR1 LNHNV and CDR2 YYDKDF (reference sequence). The CDR3 spans 15 residues. The CDR3 is CATSVDRGSGNTIYF. For the CDR3, the DNA is TGTGCCACCAGCGTAGACAGGGGATCCGGAAACACCATATATTTT.

The J gene is TRBJ1-6, the V gene TRBV7-8; 9 bases line up with TRBD1. The length of the CDR3 is 17 residues. Losses at the gene ends were 1 base for V and 10 bases for J; bases not matched to a gene: 11. Looked up from germline, CDR1 is SGHVS and CDR2 is FQNEAQ. This CDR3 reads CASSLGDVRQGDSPLHF. The CDR3 DNA is TGTGCCAGCAGCTTAGGTGATGTCAGACAGGGGGACTCACCCCTCCACTTT.

This chain uses TRBV5-1 with TRBJ2-7, with a tentative D call TRBD1 (6 bases). With 4 bases removed from V and 3 bases from J, the gap between germline ends came to 11 bases. The germline V gene has CDR1 SGHRS and CDR2 YFSETQ. The CDR3 covers 13 residues. The CDR3: CASSPGVGYEQYF. DNA for the CDR3: TGCGCCAGCAGCCCAGGGGTGGGCTACGAGCAGTACTTC. Full variable domain (missing parts from reference TRBV5-1 and TRBJ2-7): KAGVTQTPRYLIKTRGQQVTLSCSPISGHRSVSWYQQTPGQGLQFLFEYFSETQRNKGNFPGRFSGRQFSNSRSEMNVSTLELGDSALYLCASSPGVGYEQYFGPGTRLTVT.

V is TRBV12-3 or TRBV12-4 and J is TRBJ2-7, with D possibly being TRBD1 (6 bases). This CDR3 is built from 11 residues. Trimming shortened V by 4 bases and J by 6 bases, and 7 bases separated the two germline ends. CDR3 in amino acids: CASSWTVEQYF. For the CDR3, the DNA is TGTGCCAGCAGTTGGACAGTCGAGCAGTACTTC.

This rearrangement joins TRBV12-3 or TRBV12-4 to TRBJ2-3, with TRBD2 matching over 7 bases. The CDR3 is made up of 13 amino acids. The J segment lost 7 bases and the V segment lost 3 bases, leaving 4 bases of the junction unmatched. CDR3 DNA: TGTGCCAGCAGTTTTTTGGGGGGGAATACGCAGTATTTT. It yields the protein CASSFLGGNTQYF.

The V call is TRBV7-2, the J call TRBJ2-5, with 10 bases lining up with TRBD2. The CDR3 has 15 amino acids. J lost 4 bases, V lost 3 bases, and 5 bases had no gene match. Germline CDR1 SGHTA, CDR2 FQGNSA. The CDR3 DNA follows: TGTGCCAGCAGCTTGCAGCGGGGGGGCGGAGAGACCCAGTACTTC. Translating it yields CASSLQRGGGETQYF.

This chain links TRBV19 with TRBJ2-3, with TRBD2 identical over 8 bases. With 5 bases clipped from V and 4 bases from J, the junction kept 17 bases outside the gene matches. The CDR3 spans 18 residues. The germline gives CDR1 LNHDA, CDR2 SQIVND (reference sequence). Here the CDR3 DNA reads TGTGCCAGTAGTCCCGTAGCGGGACTTGGTTCCGGTTCAGATACGCAGTATTTT. It yields the protein CASSPVAGLGSGSDTQYF.

The chain couples TRBV19 to TRBJ1-1, with D possibly being TRBD1 (6 bases). The V end was cut by 2 bases, the J end by 7 bases, with 11 bases between. Germline-derived CDR1 and CDR2 are LNHDA and SQIVND (reference sequence). The CDR3 spans 13 residues. The CDR3 DNA follows: TGTGCCAGTAGTATAAACAGGGAGGGTGAAGCTTTCTTT. As protein: CASSINREGEAFF. Full variable domain (rest looked up from reference TRBV19 and TRBJ1-1): DGGITQSPKYLFRKEGQNVTLSCEQNLNHDAMYWYRQDPGQGLRLIYYSQIVNDFQKGDIAEGYSVSREKKESFPLTVTSAQKNPTAFYLCASSINREGEAFFGQGTRLTVV.

This clone was seen a single time. The genes are TRBV28 and TRBJ2-3; D is possibly TRBD2 (5 bases). There are 16 residues in the CDR3. Trimming shortened V by 3 bases and J by 5 bases, and 18 bases separated the two germline ends. Germline V CDR1 and CDR2: MDHEN, SYDVKM. The CDR3 loop reads CASSFPRFGKGDTQYF. CDR3 nucleotides: TGTGCCAGCAGTTTCCCGCGTTTCGGGAAGGGAGATACGCAGTATTTT.

This clone was found once. The J gene is TRBJ2-1, the V gene TRBV10-3; TRBD2 matches 13 bases. The CDR3 sequence is 13 residues long. V was pared by 6 bases and J by 15 bases, with 8 bases of the junction left unmatched. Germline V gene data show CDR1 as ENHRY and CDR2 as SYGVKD. CDR3 residues: CAIRGTSGESAFF. The DNA for the CDR3 is TGTGCCATCAGGGGGACTAGCGGGGAGTCGGCGTTCTTC.

J is TRBJ2-2 and V is TRBV19, with D perhaps TRBD2 (5 bases). Germline values: CDR1 LNHDA, CDR2 SQIVND (reference sequence). Trimming cost V 3 bases and J 6 bases, with 17 bases left between them. The CDR3 sequence is 16 residues long. CDR3 in amino acids: CASSIAGGTRAGELFF. The CDR3 region has the DNA TGTGCCAGTAGTATTGCCGGAGGTACACGGGCCGGGGAGCTGTTTTTT.

In DNA form, the CDR3 reads TGTGCCAGCAGCCAAGCCTACAACACCGGGGAGCTGTTTTTT. It encodes CASSQAYNTGELFF. The chain employs TRBV3-1 (or the pseudogene TRBV3-2) and TRBJ2-2; D not resolved. There are 14 residues in the CDR3. Per germline, CDR1 LGHDT and CDR2 YNNKEL (reference sequence). The V and J ends lost 1 base and 2 bases respectively, with 5 bases between them.

This chain links TRBV7-8 with TRBJ2-5, with D hard to call. Trimming shortened V by 2 bases and J by 2 bases, and 6 bases separated the two germline ends. The CDR3 consists of 13 residues. Germline CDR1 SGHVS, CDR2 FQNEAQ. CDR3 sequence reads: CASSLSSQETQYF. Written as DNA, the CDR3 is TGTGCCAGCAGCTTATCTAGTCAAGAGACCCAGTACTTC.

The chain employs TRBV4-1 and TRBJ1-2; 8 bases line up with TRBD1. CDR1 and CDR2 (germline): MGHRA, YSYEKL. V lost 3 bases and J lost 6; bases outside the gene matches: 12. The CDR3 has 16 residues. CDR3 in DNA: TGCGCCAGCAGCCAGTTGACCAGAAGGACAGGGCATGGCTACACCTTC. Translated: CASSQLTRRTGHGYTF.

The chain combines TRBV19 with TRBJ1-4; 9 positions agree with TRBD1. This CDR3 spans 16 amino acids. The ends lost 5 bases at V and 10 bases at J; junction bases unmatched: 14. CDR1 and CDR2 from the germline V gene are LNHDA and SQIVND (reference sequence). The CDR3 protein is CASSPSGTGLFLKLFF. The CDR3, as DNA: TGTGCCAGTAGTCCTTCGGGGACAGGGCTTTTTTTAAAACTGTTTTTT. The variable domain in full, completed from reference TRBV19 and TRBJ1-4, reads DGGITQSPKYLFRKEGQNVTLSCEQNLNHDAMYWYRQDPGQGLRLIYYSQIVNDFQKGDIAEGYSVSREKKESFPLTVTSAQKNPTAFYLCASSPSGTGLFLKLFFGSGTQLSVL.

The chain links TRBV7-3 to TRBJ2-1; tentative D call: TRBD1 (6 bases). In germline, CDR1 is SGHTA, CDR2 FQGTGA. V was cut by 5 bases and J by 5 bases, with 13 bases left in between. The CDR3 sequence is 14 residues long. For the CDR3, the DNA is TGTGCCAGCAGCCACGGGACAACTAACAATGAGCAGTTCTTC. It encodes CASSHGTTNNEQFF. Drawing the rest from reference TRBV7-3 and TRBJ2-1, the complete variable domain is GAGVSQTPSNKVTEKGKYVELRCDPISGHTALYWYRQSLGQGPEFLIYFQGTGAADDSGLPNDRFFAVRPEGSVSTLKIQRTERGDSAVYLCASSHGTTNNEQFFGPGTRLTVL.

The table lists this clone with a few counts. The V call is TRBV4-1, the J call TRBJ1-6; TRBD1 agrees at 7 bases. The CDR3 contains 13 residues. The V gene's germline CDR1 is MGHRA and CDR2 YSYEKL. The J segment lost 8 bases and the V segment lost 5 bases, leaving 3 bases of the junction unmatched. The chain's CDR3 is CASSWDRDSPLHF. In nucleotides, the CDR3 is TGCGCCAGCAGCTGGGACAGAGATTCACCCCTCCACTTT.

The V gene is TRBV5-1, the J gene TRBJ2-1; TRBD2 is a possible D gene (5 bases). CDR1 and CDR2 (germline): SGHRS, YFSETQ. The CDR3 totals 12 residues. The V and J ends lost 4 bases and 8 bases respectively, with 10 bases between them. The CDR3, as DNA: TGCGCCAGCAGCCCTGGGCGGGATGAGCAGTTCTTC. It encodes CASSPGRDEQFF.

This chain links TRBV2 with TRBJ2-1; TRBD1 matches at 9 bases. This CDR3 has 13 residues. V lost 6 bases, J lost 3 bases, and 0 bases stayed unmatched. The germline gives CDR1 SNHLY, CDR2 FYNNEI. The CDR3 sequence: CASRDRGYNEQFF. CDR3 sequence (DNA): TGTGCCAGCAGGGACAGGGGCTACAATGAGCAGTTCTTC.

The chain uses TRBV7-2 and TRBJ2-7; no clear D gene. Trimming left V 4 bases short and J 6 bases short, with 13 bases between. The CDR3 contains 13 residues. In germline, CDR1 is SGHTA, CDR2 FQGNSA. CDR3 sequence reads: CASSSTLMSEQYF. The CDR3 DNA reads as TGTGCCAGCAGCTCGACTTTGATGTCCGAGCAGTACTTC.